This T cell receptor beta chain was profiled in a study of regulatory T cells in long-lasting Graves disease. For the study at large: Patients with persistent Graves' disease had over 5 years of antithyroid drugs and persistent TSH receptor antibodies.

Time point given: persistent/refractory GD, antithyroid drugs over 5 years with positive TRAb. RNA from PBMCs was the source of the TCR library. Study conclusions and caveats: Preferential use of TRBV28, TRBJ1-2 and TRBJ2-5 was seen in persistent disease.

Arm-PCR of CDR3 regions with iRepertoire HTBI primers generated TCR beta libraries. Source study methods: Samples collectively showed fewer than 80 TRBV and approximately 13 TRBJ segments. One entry per CDR3 protein results from TCRdb running MiXCR on the multiplex PCR reads. The V and J calls and clone size come from TCRdb's table, not from the authors' own analysis. The sample includes hundreds of thousands of distinct CDR3 sequences, over 20% of them seen just once. Trimming cost V 5 bases and J 0 bases, with 8 bases left between them. Germline V CDR1 and CDR2: SGHAT, FQNNGV. CDR3 length: 14 residues. This clonotype was detected a few times. The antigen is undetermined.

The sequenced sample was peripheral blood mononuclear cells (PBMCs), obtained when the disease was refractory, from a patient treated with antithyroid drugs. The V gene is TRBV11-2, the J gene TRBJ1-3; the D is unclear. The sequence was obtained from a female donor with Graves disease. The CDR3 region has the DNA TGTGCCAGCAGCCTAAGTTTCTCTGGAAACACCATATATTTT. It specifies CASSLSFSGNTIYF. Together with reference TRBV11-2 and TRBJ1-3, the CDR3 gives the full variable domain: EAGVAQSPRYKIIEKRQSVAFWCNPISGHATLYWYQQILGQGPKLLIQFQNNGVVDDSQLPKDRFSAERLKGVDSTLKIQPAKLEDSAVYLCASSLSFSGNTIYFGEGSWLTVV.